A single TCR beta chain is shown here with its context. Its target is not known. The data are from a study of cytomegalovirus exposure and HLA in healthy donors. General observations from the study: Some segments of the V type, notably TRBV6-2 and TRBV6-3, were excluded as indistinguishable.

The CDR3 consists of 15 residues. Germline V lookup: CDR1 GTSNPN, CDR2 SVGIG (reference sequence). Trimming removed 0 bases from V and 7 bases from J, with 16 bases in between. The PCR had 60 Vbeta and 13 Jbeta primers. The repertoire was sequenced with immunoSEQ multiplex PCR; TCRdb's copy has only in-frame clones and lacks some. The sample shows over 100,000 clones, roughly 70% of them seen only once. The sequenced material came from PBMCs. The receptor was derived from a man aged 35-49 years in good health and CMV-seropositive. The chain carries TRBV30 and TRBJ1-5, with D perhaps TRBD1 (5 bases). This chain's CDR3 is CAWSVVGGMGQPQHF. The CDR3 DNA follows: TGTGCCTGGAGTGTGGTCGGGGGGATGGGGCAGCCCCAGCATTTT.